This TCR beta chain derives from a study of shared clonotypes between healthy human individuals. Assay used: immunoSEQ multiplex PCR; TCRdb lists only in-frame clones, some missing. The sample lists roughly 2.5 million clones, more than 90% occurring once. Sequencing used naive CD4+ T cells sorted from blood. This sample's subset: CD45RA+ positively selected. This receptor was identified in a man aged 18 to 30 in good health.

This CDR3 is CAWSVARTGIGGYTF. CDR3 DNA: TGTGCCTGGAGTGTAGCTCGGACAGGGATCGGTGGCTACACCTTC. V usage is TRBV30 and J usage is TRBJ1-2, with 8 bases matching TRBD1. CDR3 length equals 15 residues. The germline V gene encodes CDR1 GTSNPN and CDR2 SVGIG (reference sequence). J lost 7 bases, V lost 0 bases, and 10 bases had no gene match.